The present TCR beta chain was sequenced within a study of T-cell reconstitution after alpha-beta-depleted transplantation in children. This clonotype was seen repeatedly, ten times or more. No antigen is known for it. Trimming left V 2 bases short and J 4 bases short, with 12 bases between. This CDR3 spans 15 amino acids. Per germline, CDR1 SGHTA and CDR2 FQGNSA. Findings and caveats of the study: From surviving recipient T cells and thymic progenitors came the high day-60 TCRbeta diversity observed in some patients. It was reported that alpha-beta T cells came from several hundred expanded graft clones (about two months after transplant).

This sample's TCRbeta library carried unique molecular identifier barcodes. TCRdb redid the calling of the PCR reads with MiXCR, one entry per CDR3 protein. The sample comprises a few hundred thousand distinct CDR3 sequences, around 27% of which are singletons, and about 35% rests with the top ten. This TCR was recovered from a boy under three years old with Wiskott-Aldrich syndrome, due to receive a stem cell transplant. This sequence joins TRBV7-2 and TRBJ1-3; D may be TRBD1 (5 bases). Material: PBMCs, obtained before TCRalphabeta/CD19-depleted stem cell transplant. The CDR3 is CASSLQEGLGNTIYF. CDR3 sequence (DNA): TGTGCCAGCAGCTTACAAGAGGGGCTGGGAAACACCATATATTTT.